This T cell receptor (beta chain) was retrieved from a study of T cell responses to AZD1222 COVID-19 vaccine (dated by TCRdb to the early 2020s). At the level of the whole study: TCR sequencing was performed for some 250 trial participants, of whom 207 were given two doses of AZD1222 and 26 were given two doses of MenACWY control vaccine. Trial participants were enrolled into age subgroups of 18-55, 56-69 and 70-plus years, which contained 148, 28 and 57 TCR-sequenced participants, respectively. General findings and caveats noted by the study authors: The 56-69-year group was small, and its depth increase did not reach significance, likely because of low power. After two AZD1222 doses, spike-specific TCR breadth and depth were significantly higher than at day 0 and than in MenACWY recipients. Because no day 14 peak-response samples were available, the repertoires could be characterized only after the peak T cell response. Reportedly, close to half of the unique spike-specific TCRs recognized epitopes lying outside the regions that are mutated in the B.1.351 and B.1.1.7 variants. The vaccine-associated CD4 TCRs covered the entire spike protein, and the dominant responses fell in regions 160-218 and 743-854. Conclusions about previously exposed vaccinees were limited because only six or seven AZD1222 recipients were SARS-CoV-2 seropositive at baseline. Most participants were white British and females outnumbered males, and the authors suggested that clonal diversity may have been underestimated.

Details on this clone: Its antigen target is currently unknown. No base quality information exists; no much larger clone differs at one position.

From cysteine to phenylalanine, the CDR3 is 16 amino acids long. Of the read, only the CDR3 DNA is kept; its 48 bases are in frame from base 1. Cut back by 2 bases and 1 base, the V and J ends lie 12 bases apart. Per the germline V gene, SGHTA is the CDR1 and FQGNSA is the CDR2. The meaning of the sample's time point label: baseline before first vaccination. The treatment or condition label, read with the paper, signifies: meningococcal conjugate vaccine given as trial control. Samples from vaccinated people were obtained from the UK trials COV001 and COV002, which included a single-blind randomized controlled phase 2/3 trial of AZD1222 (ChAdOx1 nCoV-19) in healthy adults. Trial participant PBMC samples were collected at day 0 and day 28 after the second dose for TCRbeta chain sequencing. The CDR3 regions of human TCRbeta chains were analyzed by immunosequencing. As for the original processing: TCRs in the repertoires were matched against a reference library of SARS-CoV-2-specific TCRs that had been generated with the MIRA antigen-specificity platform. Breadth was defined as the fraction of unique TCRs that were SARS-CoV-2-associated, and depth was defined as the fraction of total T cells that were SARS-CoV-2-associated. Each spike-specific TCR was assigned to its reactive spike region and to a CD4 or CD8 class using the MIRA data. Log10-transformed breadth and depth values were compared by one-way ANOVA with Sidak's multiple comparisons tests. TCRdb mirrors the immuneACCESS table, restricted to in-frame sequences. Some clones are absent from its copies; in checked studies, under half trace to an unresolved V gene, and the reason for the others is unknown. V, J and clone size derive from that table, while D and trimming were established from the DNA sequence. The table for this sample lists about 150,000 clones; 86% of them were counted only once. Roughly 5.8% of the sample goes to the ten largest clones.

The V gene is TRBV7-2 and the J gene is TRBJ1-5; TRBD1 might be the D gene, on 6 matching bases. This TCR derives from an adult in good health. Sample: peripheral blood, taken on day 0 of MenACWY control vaccination. The CDR3 region reads CASSLKGGRSNQPQHF. The DNA sequence follows: TGTGCCAGCAGCTTAAAGGGGGGGAGAAGCAATCAGCCCCAGCATTTT. With the rest looked up from the reference TRBV7-2 and TRBJ1-5 genes rather than sequenced, the full variable domain is GAGVSQSPSNKVTEKGKDVELRCDPISGHTALYWYRQSLGQGLEFLIYFQGNSAPDKSGLPSDRFSAERTGGSVSTLTIQRTQQEDSAVYLCASSLKGGRSNQPQHFGDGTRLSIL.